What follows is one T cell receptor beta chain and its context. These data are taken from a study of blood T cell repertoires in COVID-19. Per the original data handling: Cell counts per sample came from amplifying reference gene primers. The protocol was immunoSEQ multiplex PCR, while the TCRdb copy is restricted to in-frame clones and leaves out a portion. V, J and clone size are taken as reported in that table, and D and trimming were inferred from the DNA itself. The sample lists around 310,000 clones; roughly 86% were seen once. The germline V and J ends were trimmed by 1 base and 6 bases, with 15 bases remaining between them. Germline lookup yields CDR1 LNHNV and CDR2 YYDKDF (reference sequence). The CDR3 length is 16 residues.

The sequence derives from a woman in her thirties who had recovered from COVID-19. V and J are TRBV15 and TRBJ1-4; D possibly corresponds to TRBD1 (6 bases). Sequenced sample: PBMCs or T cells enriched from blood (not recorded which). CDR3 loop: CATSRGVSGTYEKLFF. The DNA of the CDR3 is TGTGCCACCAGCAGAGGGGTGTCCGGGACATATGAAAAACTGTTTTTT.